This T cell receptor beta chain was recovered during a study of blood T cell repertoires in COVID-19. V lost 6 bases and J lost 5; bases outside the gene matches: 12. CDR1 is SNHLY and CDR2 is FYNNEI in the germline V gene. The CDR3 contains 15 residues. Using immunoSEQ multiplex PCR, the repertoire was profiled, and TCRdb retains in-frame clones only, with some absent. The profile shows roughly 150,000 clones, 82% of them singletons. The sequence was obtained from an elderly woman with acute or convalescent COVID-19. Sequenced: peripheral blood. The genes are TRBV2 and TRBJ2-5, with 7 positions matching TRBD1. The DNA for the CDR3 is TGTGCCAGCAGCCAGAGACAGGGACCTAGGGAGACCCAGTACTTC. This gives the protein CASSQRQGPRETQYF.